This T cell receptor (beta chain) is from a study of T cell repertoires in cytomegalovirus infection. Study information: The authors relied on CMV epitopes, both recently identified HLA-C-restricted and well-studied HLA-B-restricted. CMV infection and matching HLA type were both indicated by public TCR beta signatures.

Study-wide findings and caveats: There were HLA-C-restricted CMV-specific TCR beta clonotypes dominating the ex vivo response. Public TCR beta family frequency separated CMV-and-HLA carriers, including in an independent cohort.

A single record per CDR3 protein comes from TCRdb applying MiXCR to the reads. The sample contains more than 75,000 distinct CDR3 sequences, 25% to 30% of which appear only once. Germline loops: CDR1 SEHNR, CDR2 FQNEAQ (reference sequence). V was trimmed by 6 bases and J by 3 bases, leaving 13 bases between them. CDR3 size: 14 residues. This clonotype was observed a few times. Its antigen is undetermined. The sequence was obtained from a human donor in good health (CMV status not recorded). Some clones in this sample may be carry-over from other donors' samples. The sequencing here drew on CD8+ T cells from cultured PBMCs, taken from culture after CMV antigen stimulation. V and J are TRBV7-9 and TRBJ2-3; a possible D gene is TRBD2 (5 bases). CDR3 protein: CASSSSFGTDTQYF. The CDR3 region has the DNA TGTGCCAGCAGTTCTAGCTTCGGAACAGATACGCAGTATTTT. Variable domain in full (rest from reference TRBV7-9 and TRBJ2-3): DTGVSQNPRHKITKRGQNVTFRCDPISEHNRLYWYRQTLGQGPEFLTYFQNEAQLEKSRLLSDRFSAERPKGSFSTLEIQRTEQGDSAMYLCASSSSFGTDTQYFGPGTRLTVL.